This TCR beta chain appears in the sequencing data of a study of blood T cell repertoires in COVID-19. At the level of the study: Nucleic acid was either cDNA or gDNA, and it came from T cells, B-cell-depleted T cells, or PBMCs.

Some clones are missing from TCRdb's copy, which holds only in-frame ones; the method was immunoSEQ multiplex PCR. The sample includes 80,000 or so clones, 70% to 90% of them seen just once. Germline CDR1 reads MDHEN; CDR2 reads SYDVKM. The CDR3 runs 14 residues. With 4 bases removed from V and 0 bases from J, the gap between germline ends came to 9 bases. The V call is TRBV28, the J call TRBJ2-5; D perhaps matches TRBD1 (6 bases). The TCR comes from a woman aged 60-75 years with acute or convalescent COVID-19. Input material: peripheral blood. The CDR3 reads CASSSGEYQETQYF. CDR3 nucleotides: TGTGCCAGCAGTTCAGGGGAGTACCAAGAGACCCAGTACTTC.